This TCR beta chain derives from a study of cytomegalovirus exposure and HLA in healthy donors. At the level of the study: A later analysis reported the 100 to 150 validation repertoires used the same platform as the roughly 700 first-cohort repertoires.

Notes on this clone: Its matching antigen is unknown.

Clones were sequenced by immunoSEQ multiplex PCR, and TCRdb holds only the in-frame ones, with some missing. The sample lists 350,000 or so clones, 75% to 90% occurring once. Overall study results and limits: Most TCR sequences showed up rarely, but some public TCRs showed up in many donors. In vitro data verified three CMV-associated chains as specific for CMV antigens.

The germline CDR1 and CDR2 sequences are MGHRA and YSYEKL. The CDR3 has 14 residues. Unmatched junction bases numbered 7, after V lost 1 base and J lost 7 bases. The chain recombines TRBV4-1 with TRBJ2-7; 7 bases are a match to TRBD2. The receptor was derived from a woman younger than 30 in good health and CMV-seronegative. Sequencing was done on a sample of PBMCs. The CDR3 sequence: CASSQVELAREQYF. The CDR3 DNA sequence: TGCGCCAGCAGCCAAGTCGAACTAGCGAGGGAGCAGTACTTC.